These 14 T cell receptor beta chains originate from one sample sequenced in a study of blood T cell repertoires in COVID-19. TCRdb keeps only in-frame clones here, not all; method: immunoSEQ multiplex PCR. Altogether tens of thousands of clones are present, 70% to 90% being singletons, with the ten largest covering 6% to 7.5%. Material for sequencing was peripheral blood. The receptors were gathered from a woman older than 75 with acute or convalescent COVID-19.

This clone appeared a few times. V is TRBV4-3 and J is TRBJ2-3, with 8 bases that match TRBD1. The V and J ends lost 0 bases and 10 bases, in that order; junction bases with no gene match: 9. The germline V gene encodes CDR1 LGHNA and CDR2 YSLEER. The CDR3 spans 15 residues. CDR3 amino acids: CASSQETDREGSQYF. The CDR3 nucleotides are TGCGCCAGCAGCCAAGAAACGGACAGGGAAGGGTCGCAGTATTTT.

The chain couples TRBV4-1 to TRBJ2-1, with 8 positions matching TRBD2. Germline trimming cut 0 bases from V and 2 bases from J; bases unmatched to any gene: 6. The CDR3 is 17 residues long. CDR1 is MGHRA, CDR2 YSYEKL, per germline. CDR3: CASSQDPSGSAYNEQFF. The CDR3 nucleotides are TGCGCCAGCAGCCAAGACCCAAGCGGGAGCGCCTACAATGAGCAGTTCTTC.

The chain couples TRBV10-3 to TRBJ1-2; TRBD1 is a possible D gene (6 bases). V lost 6 bases to trimming and J lost 0 bases, with 11 bases between them. Germline loops: CDR1 ENHRY, CDR2 SYGVKD. The CDR3 has 14 amino acids. The CDR3 loop is CAISSRQANYGYTF. CDR3 bases: TGTGCCATCAGCTCCAGACAGGCTAACTATGGCTACACCTTC.

The rearrangement uses TRBV19 and TRBJ1-1, with 7 bases aligning to TRBD1. The V and J ends lost 4 bases and 0 bases, in that order; junction bases with no gene match: 2. Per the germline V gene, CDR1 is LNHDA and CDR2 is SQIVND (reference sequence). CDR3 length equals 14 residues. The CDR3: CASSRQGMNTEAFF. In nucleotides, the CDR3 is TGTGCCAGTAGTAGACAGGGAATGAACACTGAAGCTTTCTTT. The full variable domain, rest sourced from reference TRBV19 and TRBJ1-1, is DGGITQSPKYLFRKEGQNVTLSCEQNLNHDAMYWYRQDPGQGLRLIYYSQIVNDFQKGDIAEGYSVSREKKESFPLTVTSAQKNPTAFYLCASSRQGMNTEAFFGQGTRLTVV.

V and J are TRBV4-2 and TRBJ1-2; 8 nucleotides agree with TRBD1. From germline, CDR1 is LGHNA and CDR2 YNFKEQ. V gave up 4 bases and J gave up 6 bases; unmatched junction bases: 13. The CDR3 extends over 16 amino acids. The CDR3 loop reads CASSLSGQGSSNGYTF. The CDR3 DNA follows: TGTGCCAGCAGCCTCTCAGGACAGGGTTCCTCTAATGGCTACACCTTC.

This clone was picked up a small number of times. The CDR3 protein is CATSPGGGYNEQFF. CDR3 nucleotide sequence: TGTGCCACCAGCCCCGGGGGTGGATACAATGAGCAGTTCTTC. The chain combines TRBV15 with TRBJ2-1, with a tentative D call TRBD2 (6 bases). The length of the CDR3 is 14 residues. Germline loops: CDR1 LNHNV, CDR2 YYDKDF (reference sequence). V shed 5 bases and J shed 4 bases, with 12 bases lying between them.

This chain uses TRBV2 with TRBJ1-5; 7 bases match TRBD1. This CDR3 contains 18 residues. V shed 3 bases, J shed 4 bases, and the junction held 15 bases outside the gene matches. CDR1 and CDR2 from the germline V gene are SNHLY and FYNNEI. CDR3 protein: CASSDIGQGVGSNQPQHF. CDR3 coding DNA: TGTGCCAGCAGTGATATCGGGCAGGGGGTAGGTAGTAATCAGCCCCAGCATTTT.

This chain uses TRBV24-1 with TRBJ2-3, with D possibly being TRBD2 (6 bases). CDR1 KGHDR and CDR2 SFDVKD come from the germline V gene. Trimming shortened V by 5 bases and J by 4 bases, and 15 bases separated the two germline ends. The length of the CDR3 is 15 residues. In DNA, the CDR3 is TGTGCCACCAGTGTGGGAGGTACGGGGCCAGATACGCAGTATTTT. It specifies CATSVGGTGPDTQYF.

The rearrangement joins TRBV4-2 to TRBJ2-1, with 8 bases matching TRBD2. Germline V gene data show CDR1 as LGHNA and CDR2 as YNFKEQ. CDR3 size: 17 residues. The ends lost 1 base at V and 5 bases at J; junction bases unmatched: 10. The CDR3 region has the DNA TGTGCCAGCAGCCAAGGGTTCGCGGGACTAGTAGACAATGAGCAGTTCTTC. Its protein product is CASSQGFAGLVDNEQFF.

This clone occurred once. This chain uses TRBV3-1 (or the pseudogene TRBV3-2) with TRBJ1-5, with 10 bases that match TRBD1. V was pared by 3 bases and J by 5 bases, with 4 bases of the junction left unmatched. The CDR3 is 15 amino acids. Germline CDR1 reads LGHDT; CDR2 reads YNNKEL (reference sequence). The CDR3 region is CASSQTGGRDQPQHF. In DNA form, the CDR3 reads TGTGCCAGCAGCCAGACAGGGGGCAGGGATCAGCCCCAGCATTTT.

The chain recombines TRBV10-1 with TRBJ2-5; D might be TRBD1 (5 bases). The CDR3 is 13 residues long. The germline V and J ends were trimmed by 2 bases and 4 bases, with 8 bases remaining between them. Germline CDR1 is WNHNN and CDR2 is SYGVQD (reference sequence). CDR3 protein: CASSEGAGETQYF. For the CDR3, the DNA is TGCGCCAGCAGTGAGGGGGCAGGAGAGACCCAGTACTTC.

This clone appeared once. The rearrangement joins TRBV28 to TRBJ2-7, with a weak D call TRBD2 (6 bases). Between the trimmed V and J ends, which lost 2 bases and 3 bases, there was a span of 11 bases. The CDR3 has 14 residues. Germline V CDR1 and CDR2: MDHEN, SYDVKM. CDR3 sequence: CASSLGGSYYEQYF. In DNA, the CDR3 is TGTGCCAGCAGTTTAGGGGGGAGCTACTACGAGCAGTACTTC. Based on the CDR3 plus reference TRBV28 and TRBJ2-7, the full variable domain is DVKVTQSSRYLVKRTGEKVFLECVQDMDHENMFWYRQDPGLGLRLIYFSYDVKMKEKGDIPEGYSVSREKKERFSLILESASTNQTSMYLCASSLGGSYYEQYFGPGTRLTVT.

The V call is TRBV19, the J call TRBJ1-1; D is ambiguous. Trimming left V 2 bases short and J 3 bases short, with 16 bases between. CDR3 length: 16 residues. Germline V gene sequence: CDR1 LNHDA, CDR2 SQIVND (reference sequence). The CDR3 DNA sequence: TGTGCCAGTAGTATATGGCAGGCCGGGAGAGACACTGAAGCTTTCTTT. Residues: CASSIWQAGRDTEAFF.

Only one count was recorded for this clone. The genes are TRBV6-5 and TRBJ2-7; 8 bases match TRBD2. Germline CDR1 and CDR2: MNHEY and SVGAGI. CDR3 length: 15 residues. J was trimmed by 3 bases and V by 5 bases; bases with no gene match: 9. This CDR3 reads CASSPTSGPSYEQYF. The CDR3 region has the DNA TGTGCCAGCAGTCCCACTAGCGGACCGAGCTACGAGCAGTACTTC.